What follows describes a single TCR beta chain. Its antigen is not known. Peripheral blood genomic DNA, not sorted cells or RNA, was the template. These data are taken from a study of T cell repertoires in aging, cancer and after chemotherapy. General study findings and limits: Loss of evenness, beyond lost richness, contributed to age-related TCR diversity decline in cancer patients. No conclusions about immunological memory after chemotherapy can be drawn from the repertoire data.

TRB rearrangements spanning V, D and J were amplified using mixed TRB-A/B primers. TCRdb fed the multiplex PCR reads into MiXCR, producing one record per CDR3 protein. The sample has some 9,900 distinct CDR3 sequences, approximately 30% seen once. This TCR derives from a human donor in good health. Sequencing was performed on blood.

DNA for the CDR3: TGTGCCAGCAGTAAGCAACTATTTAATGAAAAACTGTTTTTT. Protein sequence: CASSKQLFNEKLFF. The chain couples TRBV27 to TRBJ1-4; D gene unclear. Germline CDR1 is MNHEY and CDR2 is SMNVEV (reference sequence). Trimming shortened V by 5 bases and J by 4 bases, and 11 bases separated the two germline ends. The CDR3 length is 14 residues. Looking up the rest from reference TRBV27 and TRBJ1-4 gives the full variable domain: EAQVTQNPRYLITVTGKKLTVTCSQNMNHEYMSWYRQDPGLGLRQIYYSMNVEVTDKGDVPEGYKVSRKEKRNFPLILESPSPNQTSLYFCASSKQLFNEKLFFGSGTQLSVL.